This T cell receptor beta chain is from a study of shared clonotypes between healthy human individuals. Sorted subsets were amplified in replicate PCRs using around 200 ng DNA, tens of thousands of T cell genomes. As handled by the study authors: Junction-only sequences produced by ImmunoSEQ had no quality scores, so filtering differed. Sequencing used immunoSEQ multiplex PCR; TCRdb keeps in-frame clones, though not all of them. V and J calls and clone size follow that table, whereas D and trimming were derived from the DNA. The data show roughly 1,600,000 clones, about 98.5% seen once. The CDR3 is made up of 15 amino acids. Trimming took 7 bases from V and 6 from J, leaving 19 bases between them. The V gene's germline CDR1 is MDHEN and CDR2 SYDVKM.

The sequence derives from a man aged 25 to 40 in good health. Sequenced material: naive CD4+ T cells sorted from blood. Subset given: CD45RA+ positively selected. V is TRBV28 and J is TRBJ2-1; D is undetermined. The DNA of the CDR3 is TGTGCCAGCAACCCCTCGGTCCGGTATGTCAATGAGCAGTTCTTC. As protein: CASNPSVRYVNEQFF.